This TCR beta chain is drawn from a study of cytomegalovirus exposure and HLA in healthy donors. Across the whole study: A previous analysis identified 95 million to 130 million unique TCR beta sequences derived from around 180 million T cells.

The count of this clone is one. PCR was performed using 60 Vbeta and 13 Jbeta primers. Libraries were prepared by immunoSEQ multiplex PCR; TCRdb keeps only in-frame clonotypes and omits some of them. The data contain roughly 80,000 clones, 84% of them seen just once; the ten biggest clones take up 2.4%. Trimming took 6 bases from V and 2 from J; bases not matched to a gene: 4. Germline CDR1 is MNHNS and CDR2 is SASEGT. CDR3 length equals 14 residues. This TCR was recovered from a woman aged 50 to 60 in good health and CMV-seronegative. The V gene is TRBV6-1, the J gene TRBJ2-3; TRBD1 matches 8 bases. Sequencing was carried out using PBMCs. The CDR3 region has the DNA TGTGCCAGCAGCCGGGACAGGACCACAGATACGCAGTATTTT. It translates to CASSRDRTTDTQYF.